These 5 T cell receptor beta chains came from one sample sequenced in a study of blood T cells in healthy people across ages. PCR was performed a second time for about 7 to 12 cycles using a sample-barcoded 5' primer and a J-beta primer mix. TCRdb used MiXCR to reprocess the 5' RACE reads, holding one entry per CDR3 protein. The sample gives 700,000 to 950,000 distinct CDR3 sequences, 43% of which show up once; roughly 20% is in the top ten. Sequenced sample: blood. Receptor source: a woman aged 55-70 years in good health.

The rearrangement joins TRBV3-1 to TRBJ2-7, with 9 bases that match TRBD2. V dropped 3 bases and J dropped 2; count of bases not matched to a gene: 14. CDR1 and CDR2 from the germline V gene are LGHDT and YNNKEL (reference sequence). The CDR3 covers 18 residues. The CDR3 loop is CASSHPTGRAGGTYEQYF. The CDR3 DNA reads TGTGCCAGCAGCCATCCAACGGGACGAGCGGGAGGAACCTACGAGCAGTACTTC.

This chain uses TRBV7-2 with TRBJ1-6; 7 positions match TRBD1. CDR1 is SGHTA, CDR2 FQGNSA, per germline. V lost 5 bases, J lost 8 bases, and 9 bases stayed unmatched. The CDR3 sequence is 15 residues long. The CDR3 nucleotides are TGTGCCAGCAGCCGAGACAGGGCATGGGATTCACCCCTCCACTTT. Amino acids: CASSRDRAWDSPLHF.

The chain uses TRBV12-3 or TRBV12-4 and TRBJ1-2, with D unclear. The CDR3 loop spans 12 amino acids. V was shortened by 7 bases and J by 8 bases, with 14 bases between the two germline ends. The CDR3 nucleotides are TGTGCCAGCATGGCGGAAATTGGGGGCTACACCTTC. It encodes CASMAEIGGYTF.

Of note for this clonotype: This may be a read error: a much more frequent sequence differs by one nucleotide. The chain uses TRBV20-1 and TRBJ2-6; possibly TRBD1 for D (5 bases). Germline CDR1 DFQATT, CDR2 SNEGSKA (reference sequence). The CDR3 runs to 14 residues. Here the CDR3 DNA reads TGCAGTGCAGGCGGTCGCTCTGGGGCCAACGTCCCGACTTTC. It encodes CSAGGRSGANVPTF.

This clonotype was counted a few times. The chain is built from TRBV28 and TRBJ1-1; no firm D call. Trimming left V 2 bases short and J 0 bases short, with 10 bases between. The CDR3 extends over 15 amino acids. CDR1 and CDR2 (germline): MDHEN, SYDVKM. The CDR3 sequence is CASSLTRLMNTEAFF. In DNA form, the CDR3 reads TGTGCCAGCAGTTTAACCCGCCTCATGAACACTGAAGCTTTCTTT.